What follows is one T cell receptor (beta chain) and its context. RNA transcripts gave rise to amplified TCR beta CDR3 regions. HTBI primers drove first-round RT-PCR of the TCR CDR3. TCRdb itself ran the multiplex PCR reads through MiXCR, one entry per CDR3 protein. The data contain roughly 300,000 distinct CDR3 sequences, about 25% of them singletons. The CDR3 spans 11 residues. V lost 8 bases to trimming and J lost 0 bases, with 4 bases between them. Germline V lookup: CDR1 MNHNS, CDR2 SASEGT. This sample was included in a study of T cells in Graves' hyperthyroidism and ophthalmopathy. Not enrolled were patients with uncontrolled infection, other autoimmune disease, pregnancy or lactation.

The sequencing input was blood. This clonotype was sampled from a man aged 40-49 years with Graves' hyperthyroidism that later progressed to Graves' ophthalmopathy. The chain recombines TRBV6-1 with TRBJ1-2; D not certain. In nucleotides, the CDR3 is TGTGCCAGCGGGTCTAACTATGGCTACACCTTC. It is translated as CASGSNYGYTF.